Included here is one T cell receptor beta chain sequence, with context. Its target is unknown. The data originate from a study of shared clonotypes between healthy human individuals. The CDR3 consists of 13 residues. The germline V and J ends were trimmed by 2 bases and 6 bases, with 10 bases remaining between them. CDR1 is SEHNR and CDR2 is FQNEAQ in the germline V gene (reference sequence). CD4+ cells underwent separation, giving CD45RA+ naive and CD45RA-negative memory subsets. As originally analysed: Owing to the provision of junction-only sequences devoid of quality scores by immunoSEQ, filtering differed. Using immunoSEQ multiplex PCR, the repertoire was profiled, and TCRdb retains in-frame clones only, with some absent. D and trimming come from the DNA, and the V and J calls and clone size come from that table. Counted here are 2 million to 2.5 million clones, less than 95% occurring once; the ten biggest clones make up about 0.36%.

Notes on the study in general: How much donors shared clonotypes was expected to be affected by sequencing depth. The low donor count limited represented genetic and exposure-history diversity.

The chain links TRBV7-9 to TRBJ1-2; possibly TRBD1 for D (5 bases). This receptor was taken from a man between 18 and 35 years old in good health. Some clones in this sample may be carry-over from other donors' samples. Sequenced sample: naive CD4+ T cells from PBMCs. Indicated subset: CD45RA+ positively selected. The chain's CDR3 is CASSLWGGDGYTF. CDR3 DNA sequence: TGTGCCAGCAGCTTATGGGGCGGAGATGGCTACACCTTC.